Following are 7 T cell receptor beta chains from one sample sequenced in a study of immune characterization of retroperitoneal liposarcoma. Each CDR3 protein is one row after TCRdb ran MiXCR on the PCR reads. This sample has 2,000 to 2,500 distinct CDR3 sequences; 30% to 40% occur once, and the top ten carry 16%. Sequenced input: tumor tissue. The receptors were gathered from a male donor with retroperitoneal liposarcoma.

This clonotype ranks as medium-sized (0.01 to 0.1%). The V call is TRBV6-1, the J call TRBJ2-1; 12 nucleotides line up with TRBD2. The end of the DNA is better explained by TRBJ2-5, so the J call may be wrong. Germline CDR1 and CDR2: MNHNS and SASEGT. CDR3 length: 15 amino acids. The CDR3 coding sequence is TGTGCCGGAGCCCCGGGACTAGCGGGTGATGGGACCCAGTACTTC. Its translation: CAGAPGLAGDGTQYF.

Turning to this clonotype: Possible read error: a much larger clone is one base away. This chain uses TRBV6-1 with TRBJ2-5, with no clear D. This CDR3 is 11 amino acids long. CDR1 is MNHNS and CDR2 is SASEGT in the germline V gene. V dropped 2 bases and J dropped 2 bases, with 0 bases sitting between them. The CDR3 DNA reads TGTGCCAGCAGTGAACAAGAGACCCAGTACTTC. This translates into CASSEQETQYF.

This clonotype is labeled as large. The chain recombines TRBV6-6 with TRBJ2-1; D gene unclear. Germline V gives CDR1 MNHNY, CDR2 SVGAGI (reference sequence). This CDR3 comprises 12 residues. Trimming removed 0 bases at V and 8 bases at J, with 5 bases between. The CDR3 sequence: CASSYSGYEQFF. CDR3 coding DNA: TGTGCCAGCAGTTACTCTGGGTATGAGCAGTTCTTC.

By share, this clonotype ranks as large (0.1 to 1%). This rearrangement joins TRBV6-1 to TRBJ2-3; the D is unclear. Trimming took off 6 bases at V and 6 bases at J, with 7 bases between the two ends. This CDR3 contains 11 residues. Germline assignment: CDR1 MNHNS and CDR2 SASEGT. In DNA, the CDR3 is TGTGCCAGCAGATCGTCCGATACGCAGTATTTT. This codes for CASRSSDTQYF.

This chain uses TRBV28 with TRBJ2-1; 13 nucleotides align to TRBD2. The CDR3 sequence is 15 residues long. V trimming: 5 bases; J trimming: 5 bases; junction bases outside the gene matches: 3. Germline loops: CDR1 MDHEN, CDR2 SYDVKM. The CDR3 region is CASSLGLAGDNEQFF. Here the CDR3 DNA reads TGTGCCAGCAGTCTAGGACTAGCGGGAGACAATGAGCAGTTCTTC.

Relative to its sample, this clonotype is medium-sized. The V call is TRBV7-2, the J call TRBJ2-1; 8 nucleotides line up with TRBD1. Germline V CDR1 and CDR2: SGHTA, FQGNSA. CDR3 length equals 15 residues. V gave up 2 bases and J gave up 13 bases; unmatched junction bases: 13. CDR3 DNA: TGTGCCAGCAGCTTAAGGACAGGGAATCAAGAGACCCAGTTCTTC. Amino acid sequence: CASSLRTGNQETQFF.

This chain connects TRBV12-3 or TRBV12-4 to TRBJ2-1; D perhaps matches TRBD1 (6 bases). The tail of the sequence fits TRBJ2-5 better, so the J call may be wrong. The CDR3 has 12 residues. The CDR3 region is CASSRGIETQYF. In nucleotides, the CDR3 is TGTGCCAGCAGTAGGGGGATAGAGACCCAGTACTTC.